The text below deals with one T cell receptor beta chain. Its cognate antigen is unknown. The data derive from a study of Graves' ophthalmopathy and Graves' hyperthyroidism. Across the whole study: The study drew peripheral blood at initial diagnosis, before any treatment.

Excluded were patients with other autoimmune diseases, uncontrolled infections, pregnancy or lactation. Clinicians diagnosed using symptoms, serum thyroxine, TRAb, thyroid ultrasound and orbital computed tomography. RNA transcripts provided the template for amplifying TCR beta CDR3 regions. HTBI primers were employed in first-round RT-PCR, then a second-round multiplex PCR followed. TCRdb analysed the multiplex PCR reads with MiXCR anew, one entry per CDR3 protein. The data contain 200,000 to 250,000 distinct CDR3 sequences, roughly 29% of them singletons. Regarding the study as a whole: Blood samples also showed most expanded thyroid clonotypes exceeding 0.001 frequency.

Source material: peripheral blood. The origin of this receptor is a man aged 45-65 years with Graves' ophthalmopathy.

CDR3 coding DNA: TGTGCCAGCAGTTACTCTAAGACAAGAAGCTCCTACGAGCAGTACTTC. Residues: CASSYSKTRSSYEQYF. This chain uses TRBV6-2 or TRBV6-3 with TRBJ2-7; D remains ambiguous. Germline lookup yields CDR1 MNHEY and CDR2 SVGEGT. Trimming left V 0 bases short and J 0 bases short, with 12 bases between. CDR3 length: 16 amino acids.